The rows below give T cell receptor beta chains drawn from one sample of a study of T cell changes during pregnancy in multiple sclerosis. TCRdb's copy holds only in-frame clones and misses some; the assay was immunoSEQ multiplex PCR. The sample includes tens of thousands of clones, about 90% seen only once; the top ten take roughly 1.2%. Sequences were derived from peripheral blood, sampled after pregnancy. Receptors originate from a female donor in good health, enrolled as a control in a pregnancy study. CDR3s include the opening cysteine and the closing phenylalanine or tryptophan. Fields, in order: CDR3 protein, CDR3 DNA, D gene, J gene, V gene, clone size. The D gene is left open where the match is weak. The size entry is marked missing in some rows and otherwise reads once, few, many or a size class.

CDR3 protein: CASSDVTGRGYTF
CDR3 DNA: TGTGCCAGCAGTGACGTTACAGGGAGAGGCTACACCTTC
D gene: .
J gene: TRBJ1-2
V gene: TRBV2
clone size: few

CDR3 protein: CASSPRGPGTEAFF
CDR3 DNA: TGTGCCAGCAGCCCCAGGGGGCCGGGCACTGAAGCTTTCTTT
D gene: TRBD1
J gene: TRBJ1-1
V gene: TRBV6-5
clone size: .

CDR3 protein: CASSYENSPLHF
CDR3 DNA: TGTGCCAGCAGTTATGAGAATTCACCCCTCCACTTT
D gene: .
J gene: TRBJ1-6
V gene: TRBV6-6
clone size: .

CDR3 protein: CASSYSSGPSYEQYF
CDR3 DNA: TGTGCCAGCAGTTACTCCAGCGGGCCCTCCTACGAGCAGTACTTC
D gene: .
J gene: TRBJ2-7
V gene: TRBV6-5
clone size: .

CDR3 protein: CASSFRETGENRDTQYF
CDR3 DNA: TGTGCCAGCAGTTTTCGGGAGACAGGGGAAAACAGAGATACGCAGTATTTT
D gene: TRBD1
J gene: TRBJ2-3
V gene: TRBV28
clone size: .

CDR3 protein: CATRGTVYNEQFF
CDR3 DNA: TGTGCCACCCGCGGGACGGTGTACAATGAGCAGTTCTTC
D gene: .
J gene: TRBJ2-1
V gene: TRBV19
clone size: .

CDR3 protein: CASSSPVRAGTDTQYF
CDR3 DNA: TGTGCCAGCAGTTCCCCGGTTCGAGCGGGCACAGATACGCAGTATTTT
D gene: .
J gene: TRBJ2-3
V gene: TRBV27
clone size: .

CDR3 protein: CASSEYWGVNTEAFF
CDR3 DNA: TGCGCCAGCAGTGAGTACTGGGGGGTAAACACTGAAGCTTTCTTT
D gene: .
J gene: TRBJ1-1
V gene: TRBV10-2
clone size: few

CDR3 protein: CASSPSGLAPEAFF
CDR3 DNA: TGTGCCAGTAGTCCTTCCGGATTAGCTCCTGAAGCTTTCTTT
D gene: .
J gene: TRBJ1-1
V gene: TRBV19
clone size: .

CDR3 protein: CASSFGTDTQYF
CDR3 DNA: TGTGCCAGCAGCTTCGGCACAGATACGCAGTATTTT
D gene: .
J gene: TRBJ2-3
V gene: TRBV5-4
clone size: .

CDR3 protein: CASKSAGTYEQYF
CDR3 DNA: TGTGCCAGCAAATCGGCAGGGACCTACGAGCAGTACTTC
D gene: .
J gene: TRBJ2-7
V gene: TRBV6-1
clone size: .

CDR3 protein: CASSLSQWPGQSNTEAFF
CDR3 DNA: TGTGCCAGCAGTTTAAGTCAGTGGCCGGGACAGTCTAACACTGAAGCTTTCTTT
D gene: TRBD1
J gene: TRBJ1-1
V gene: TRBV27
clone size: once

CDR3 protein: CASSERGAPSYNEQFF
CDR3 DNA: TGTGCCAGCAGTGAGCGGGGGGCCCCTTCCTACAATGAGCAGTTCTTC
D gene: TRBD2
J gene: TRBJ2-1
V gene: TRBV9
clone size: .

CDR3 protein: CASWDRANTGELFF
CDR3 DNA: TGTGCCAGTTGGGACAGGGCGAACACCGGGGAGCTGTTTTTT
D gene: TRBD1
J gene: TRBJ2-2
V gene: TRBV18
clone size: .

CDR3 protein: CASSLTGDGNQPQHF
CDR3 DNA: TGCGCCAGCAGCTTGACAGGGGATGGCAATCAGCCCCAGCATTTT
D gene: TRBD1
J gene: TRBJ1-5
V gene: TRBV5-1
clone size: .

CDR3 protein: CASRQGSGNTIYF
CDR3 DNA: TGTGCCAGCAGGCAGGGCTCTGGAAACACCATATATTTT
D gene: .
J gene: TRBJ1-3
V gene: TRBV6-1
clone size: .

CDR3 protein: CASSIPNSDTEAFF
CDR3 DNA: TGTGCCAGTAGTATTCCCAACTCGGACACTGAAGCTTTCTTT
D gene: .
J gene: TRBJ1-1
V gene: TRBV19
clone size: .

CDR3 protein: CASRSAPGAEQYF
CDR3 DNA: TGTGCCAGCAGGTCGGCCCCAGGGGCCGAGCAGTACTTC
D gene: .
J gene: TRBJ2-7
V gene: TRBV28
clone size: .

CDR3 protein: CASSQGLSANYGYTF
CDR3 DNA: TGCGCCAGCAGCCAAGGTCTCTCCGCTAACTATGGCTACACCTTC
D gene: .
J gene: TRBJ1-2
V gene: TRBV4-1
clone size: .

CDR3 protein: CGSGRVRDQPQHF
CDR3 DNA: TGTGGCTCAGGGAGGGTGCGGGATCAGCCCCAGCATTTT
D gene: .
J gene: TRBJ1-5
V gene: TRBV6-5
clone size: once

CDR3 protein: CASSPWTSGFSTDTQYF
CDR3 DNA: TGTGCCAGCAGCCCGTGGACTAGCGGGTTTAGCACAGATACGCAGTATTTT
D gene: TRBD2
J gene: TRBJ2-3
V gene: TRBV7-2
clone size: .

CDR3 protein: CASSQVQTGGSEETQYF
CDR3 DNA: TGTGCCAGCAGCCAAGTTCAAACAGGGGGCAGTGAGGAGACCCAGTACTTC
D gene: TRBD1
J gene: TRBJ2-5
V gene: TRBV4-2
clone size: .

CDR3 protein: CASSSPGQQNSPLHF
CDR3 DNA: TGTGCCAGCAGCTCGCCGGGACAGCAGAATTCACCCCTCCACTTT
D gene: TRBD1
J gene: TRBJ1-6
V gene: TRBV7-9
clone size: .

CDR3 protein: CASSTGPSGNTIYF
CDR3 DNA: TGCGCCAGCAGTACAGGGCCCTCTGGAAACACCATATATTTT
D gene: .
J gene: TRBJ1-3
V gene: TRBV5-1
clone size: .

CDR3 protein: CASSLRTSGRRTDTQYF
CDR3 DNA: TGTGCCAGCAGCTTGCGGACTAGCGGGAGACGCACAGATACGCAGTATTTT
D gene: TRBD2
J gene: TRBJ2-3
V gene: TRBV5-4
clone size: .

CDR3 protein: CASSLGQGSQPQHF
CDR3 DNA: TGCGCCAGCAGTTTGGGACAGGGGAGTCAGCCCCAGCATTTT
D gene: TRBD1
J gene: TRBJ1-5
V gene: TRBV5-1
clone size: .

CDR3 protein: CAISEGTSGSYNEQFF
CDR3 DNA: TGTGCCATCAGTGAGGGGACTAGCGGGAGCTACAATGAGCAGTTCTTC
D gene: TRBD2
J gene: TRBJ2-1
V gene: TRBV10-3
clone size: .

CDR3 protein: CASSLLGASGYNEQFF
CDR3 DNA: TGTGCCAGCAGCCTTCTCGGAGCGTCGGGTTACAATGAGCAGTTCTTC
D gene: .
J gene: TRBJ2-1
V gene: TRBV9
clone size: .

CDR3 protein: CASRPPGRGYEQYF
CDR3 DNA: TGTGCCAGCAGACCCCCTGGCAGGGGGTACGAGCAGTACTTC
D gene: TRBD1
J gene: TRBJ2-7
V gene: TRBV6-5
clone size: .